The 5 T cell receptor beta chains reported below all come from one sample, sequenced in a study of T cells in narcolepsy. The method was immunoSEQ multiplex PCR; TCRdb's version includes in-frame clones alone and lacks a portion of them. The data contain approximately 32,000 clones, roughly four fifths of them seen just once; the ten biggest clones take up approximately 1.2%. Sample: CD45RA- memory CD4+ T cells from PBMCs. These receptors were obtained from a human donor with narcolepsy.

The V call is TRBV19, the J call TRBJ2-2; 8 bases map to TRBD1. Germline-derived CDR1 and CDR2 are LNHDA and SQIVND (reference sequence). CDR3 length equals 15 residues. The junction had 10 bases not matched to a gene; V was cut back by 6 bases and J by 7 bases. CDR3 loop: CASSPDRAFNGELFF. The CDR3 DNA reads TGTGCCAGTAGCCCGGACAGGGCTTTTAACGGGGAGCTGTTTTTT.

The CDR3 sequence is CASSPARGPTYEQYF. The CDR3 region has the DNA TGTGCCAGCAGTCCGGCCAGGGGGCCTACCTACGAGCAGTACTTC. The rearrangement uses TRBV6-5 and TRBJ2-7; 8 nucleotides match TRBD1. Germline CDR1 MNHEY, CDR2 SVGAGI. The CDR3 covers 15 residues. V lost 5 bases and J lost 2; bases outside the gene matches: 8.

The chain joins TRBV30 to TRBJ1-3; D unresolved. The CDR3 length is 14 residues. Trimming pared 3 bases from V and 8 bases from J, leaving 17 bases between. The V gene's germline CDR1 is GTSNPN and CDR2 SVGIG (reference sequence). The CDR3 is CAWSVPGVQDTIYF. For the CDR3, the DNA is TGTGCCTGGAGCGTTCCGGGTGTTCAGGACACCATATATTTT.

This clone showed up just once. The CDR3 nucleotides are TGTGCCAGCAGCTTAGGACAGGGATACAGCACTGAAGCTTTCTTT. It translates to CASSLGQGYSTEAFF. The gene calls are TRBV11-1 and TRBJ1-1; 7 bases are shared with TRBD1. The CDR3 extends over 15 amino acids. J was trimmed by 4 bases and V by 1 base; bases with no gene match: 6. Germline assignment: CDR1 SGHAT and CDR2 FQDESV (reference sequence).

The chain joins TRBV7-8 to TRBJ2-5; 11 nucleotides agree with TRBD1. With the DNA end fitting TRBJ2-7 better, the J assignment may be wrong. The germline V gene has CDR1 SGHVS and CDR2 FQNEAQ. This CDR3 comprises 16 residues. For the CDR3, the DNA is TGTGCCAGCAGCTTTGCGGACAGGGGGCTGACCTACGAGCAGTACTTC. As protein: CASSFADRGLTYEQYF.